One T cell receptor (beta chain) is described in this entry. CDR3 length equals 14 residues. Per germline, CDR1 GTSNPN and CDR2 SVGIG (reference sequence). Unmatched junction bases numbered 7, after V lost 5 bases and J lost 3 bases. TCR beta sequencing covered blood CD8+ and CD4+ T cells. The data derive from a study of CD8 T cells in Susac syndrome. cDNA came from approximately 0.5 to 1 ug RNA primed by random hexamers. TCRdb reprocessed the immunoSEQ multiplex PCR reads via MiXCR and lists one record per CDR3 protein. The sample comprises 150,000 to 190,000 distinct CDR3 sequences, roughly 94% of which are singletons, and roughly 0.2% rests with the top ten.

The sample comprised CD8+ T cells from PBMCs. The V call is TRBV30, the J call TRBJ1-5; 7 nucleotides align to TRBD1. The TCR was taken from a human donor with multiple sclerosis. The chain's CDR3 is CAWGQENFNQPQHF. The CDR3 DNA reads TGTGCCTGGGGACAGGAAAACTTCAATCAGCCCCAGCATTTT.